Below, 5 T cell receptor beta chains from the same sample are listed, as sequenced in a study of blood T cell repertoires in COVID-19. Measured with immunoSEQ multiplex PCR; TCRdb has only the in-frame clones, and not every one. Here the sample spans about 100,000 clones, 90% to 95% being singletons. Input material: peripheral blood. All receptors derive from a human donor in a cohort sampled during active COVID-19.

This clone has only a few counts. V and J are TRBV19 and TRBJ1-1; D is unclear. V shed 5 bases and J shed 1 base, with 8 bases lying between them. CDR1 and CDR2 (germline): LNHDA, SQIVND (reference sequence). The CDR3 extends over 13 amino acids. The CDR3 is CASSYGENTEAFF. CDR3 in DNA: TGTGCCAGTAGTTACGGAGAGAACACTGAAGCTTTCTTT.

J is TRBJ1-4 and V is TRBV28, with unresolved D. Germline CDR1 and CDR2: MDHEN and SYDVKM. The V and J ends lost 3 bases and 0 bases respectively, with 8 bases between them. The CDR3 is 15 residues long. In DNA, the CDR3 is TGTGCCAGCAGTTTTCGTCCAGCAACTAATGAAAAACTGTTTTTT. It yields the protein CASSFRPATNEKLFF.

The chain couples TRBV5-8 to TRBJ2-5; 11 bases align to TRBD2. V shed 4 bases and J 4 bases; nucleotides not matched to a gene: 12. The CDR3 is 17 residues long. In germline, CDR1 is SGHTS, CDR2 YDEGEE. The CDR3 is CASSPALLAGGSETQYF. As DNA, the CDR3 is TGTGCCAGCAGCCCCGCCCTGCTAGCGGGGGGATCAGAGACCCAGTACTTC. The full variable domain, its missing parts supplied by reference TRBV5-8 and TRBJ2-5, is EAGVTQSPTHLIKTRGQQATLRCSPISGHTSVYWYQQALGLGLQFLLWYDEGEERNRGNFPPRFSGRQFPNYSSELNVNALELEDSALYLCASSPALLAGGSETQYFGPGTRLLVL.

This sequence joins TRBV4-3 and TRBJ2-3; D is unclear. There are 13 residues in the CDR3. Trimming took off 0 bases at V and 6 bases at J, with 7 bases between the two ends. Germline assignment: CDR1 LGHNA and CDR2 YSLEER. CDR3: CASSQDNSDTQYF. CDR3 DNA: TGCGCCAGCAGCCAAGATAACAGTGATACGCAGTATTTT.

J is TRBJ1-1 and V is TRBV4-3; 8 positions agree with TRBD1. The CDR3 contains 15 residues. V lost 4 bases, J lost 5 bases, and 9 bases stayed unmatched. In germline, CDR1 is LGHNA, CDR2 YSLEER. CDR3 sequence reads: CASSPSGQGWTEAFF. The CDR3 DNA is TGCGCCAGCAGCCCAAGCGGACAGGGCTGGACTGAAGCTTTCTTT.